These 12 T cell receptor beta chains were all obtained from the same sample, sequenced in a study of T cell responses to AZD1222 COVID-19 vaccine. Clones were sequenced by immunoSEQ multiplex PCR, and TCRdb holds only the in-frame ones, with some missing. The sample holds 150,000 or so clones, roughly 91% seen once. The source was peripheral blood, collected on day 0 of AZD1222 vaccination. These TCRs come from an adult in good health.

The chain has TRBV10-3 and TRBJ1-6; D is undetermined. Germline V gene data show CDR1 as ENHRY and CDR2 as SYGVKD. CDR3 length: 13 amino acids. Trimming stripped 11 bases from V and 7 bases from J, with 15 bases between. The CDR3 is CAGRGGSNSPLHF. For the CDR3, the DNA is TGTGCCGGAAGAGGAGGGAGCAATTCACCCCTCCACTTT.

The chain uses TRBV5-1 and TRBJ2-2; tentatively, D is TRBD1 or TRBD2 (5 bases each). The V gene lost 0 bases and the J gene lost 7 bases, with 10 bases spanning the gap. This CDR3 has 14 residues. Germline loops: CDR1 SGHRS, CDR2 YFSETQ. The DNA of the CDR3 is TGCGCCAGCAGCTTGGGAGGGGCAAGCGGGGAGCTGTTTTTT. Residues: CASSLGGASGELFF.

The rearrangement joins TRBV28 to TRBJ1-2; the D is unclear. There are 14 residues in the CDR3. Germline V gene data show CDR1 as MDHEN and CDR2 as SYDVKM. V was shortened by 5 bases and J by 3 bases, with 13 bases between the two germline ends. The CDR3 region has the DNA TGTGCCAGCAGTCTCCCTCCCCCCTACTATGGCTACACCTTC. Its protein is CASSLPPPYYGYTF.

The chain couples TRBV18 to TRBJ2-1, with 12 bases lining up with TRBD2. Germline V CDR1 and CDR2: KGHSH, LQKENI. This CDR3 spans 20 amino acids. The trim removed 6 bases at V and 0 bases at J, leaving 15 bases unmatched. The CDR3 sequence is CASSRSTGRLAGASYNEQFF. Here the CDR3 DNA reads TGTGCCAGCTCGCGTTCGACAGGGAGACTAGCGGGAGCCTCCTACAATGAGCAGTTCTTC.

V gene TRBV5-1 combines with J gene TRBJ1-1; maybe TRBD1 (5 bases). The V gene lost 4 bases and the J gene lost 5 bases, with 18 bases spanning the gap. Germline CDR1 reads SGHRS; CDR2 reads YFSETQ. This CDR3 has 15 residues. The CDR3 region is CASSQGEVARTEAFF. DNA for the CDR3: TGCGCCAGCAGCCAGGGTGAAGTAGCCAGGACTGAAGCTTTCTTT. Variable domain in full (rest from reference TRBV5-1 and TRBJ1-1): KAGVTQTPRYLIKTRGQQVTLSCSPISGHRSVSWYQQTPGQGLQFLFEYFSETQRNKGNFPGRFSGRQFSNSRSEMNVSTLELGDSALYLCASSQGEVARTEAFFGQGTRLTVV.

V usage is TRBV24-1 and J usage is TRBJ2-5, with 9 bases aligning to TRBD2. V dropped 3 bases and J dropped 3; count of bases not matched to a gene: 7. Germline loops: CDR1 KGHDR, CDR2 SFDVKD. The CDR3 totals 16 residues. The CDR3 region has the DNA TGTGCCACCAGTGATCCGTTTAGCGGGGGCGAAGAGACCCAGTACTTC. Amino acids: CATSDPFSGGEETQYF.

This clone was seen a few times. The chain joins TRBV18 to TRBJ2-2; 7 nucleotides agree with TRBD2. The J segment lost 5 bases and the V segment lost 3 bases, leaving 6 bases of the junction unmatched. The CDR3 runs 15 residues. Germline V gene data show CDR1 as KGHSH and CDR2 as LQKENI. As DNA, the CDR3 is TGTGCCAGCTCACCGCCAGGAGCGGGGACCGGGGAGCTGTTTTTT. Translated, it gives CASSPPGAGTGELFF.

This clone was picked up a small number of times. The rearrangement links TRBV6-4 to TRBJ1-5, with 7 bases aligning to TRBD1. Germline CDR1 reads MRHNA; CDR2 reads SNTAGT. After removal of 8 bases from V and 0 bases from J, the junction contained 10 bases not matched to a gene. This CDR3 is built from 16 residues. CDR3 amino acids: CASPYRDRYSNQPQHF. CDR3 nucleotides: TGTGCCAGCCCTTACCGGGACAGATATAGCAATCAGCCCCAGCATTTT.

The chain combines TRBV5-4 with TRBJ2-1, with unresolved D. Germline V gene lookup returns CDR1 SGHNT and CDR2 YYREEE (reference sequence). This CDR3 is 16 amino acids long. V lost 1 base to trimming and J lost 0 bases, with 11 bases between them. The CDR3 protein is CASSLTIAVSYNEQFF. In nucleotides, the CDR3 is TGTGCCAGCAGCTTGACCATAGCAGTCTCCTACAATGAGCAGTTCTTC.

V gene TRBV10-3 combines with J gene TRBJ2-7, with 7 positions matching TRBD1. Germline CDR1 is ENHRY and CDR2 is SYGVKD. The V segment lost 4 bases and the J segment 7 bases; nucleotides outside the gene matches: 13. The CDR3 extends over 15 amino acids. CDR3 amino acids: CAISGLTGYPREQYF. The CDR3 nucleotides are TGTGCCATCAGTGGCTTGACAGGGTACCCTCGGGAGCAGTACTTC.

The V gene is TRBV14, the J gene TRBJ1-6, with D possibly being TRBD1 (6 bases). The CDR3 consists of 16 residues. The germline V gene encodes CDR1 SGHDN and CDR2 FVKESK. Trimming took 1 base from V and 10 from J, leaving 17 bases between them. The CDR3 DNA sequence: TGTGCCAGCAGCCAAGTAAGGCCGGGGGCAAGCTCACCCCTCCACTTT. Amino acids: CASSQVRPGASSPLHF.

The chain has TRBV5-1 and TRBJ1-4; D gene uncertain. The CDR3 loop spans 17 amino acids. Trimming removed 0 bases from V and 3 bases from J, with 15 bases in between. Germline CDR1 SGHRS, CDR2 YFSETQ. CDR3 coding DNA: TGCGCCAGCAGCTTGGGCCTTAAGGCATTGGCTAATGAAAAACTGTTTTTT. It codes for CASSLGLKALANEKLFF.